This entry describes one TCR beta chain. Primers for the PCR totalled 60 Vbeta and 13 Jbeta. Measured with immunoSEQ multiplex PCR; TCRdb has only the in-frame clones, and not every one. The sample lists 110,000 to 150,000 clones, 76% occurring once. The sample belongs to a study of cytomegalovirus exposure and HLA in healthy donors. Germline loops: CDR1 LNHDA, CDR2 SQIVND (reference sequence). The CDR3 length is 17 residues. The V end was cut by 3 bases, the J end by 3 bases, with 17 bases between. This receptor was identified in a man between 18 and 29 years old in good health and CMV-seronegative. The J gene is TRBJ1-4, the V gene TRBV19; no reliable D call. Sequencing was carried out using PBMCs. In DNA form, the CDR3 reads TGTGCCAGTAGTATCCAAGGTTCGGGTGTAGCTAATGAAAAACTGTTTTTT. Amino acid sequence: CASSIQGSGVANEKLFF.